This TCR beta chain was recorded in a study of control samples from healthy donors and cancer patients. Measured with immunoSEQ multiplex PCR; TCRdb has only the in-frame clones, and not every one. The sample lists 130,000 or so clones, roughly 94% occurring once. This clonotype was obtained from a man in his 60s with colorectal cancer. The sequenced sample consisted of PBMCs.

The CDR3 spells CASSESKTGRETQYF. CDR3 DNA: TGCGCCAGCAGTGAGTCGAAGACAGGGAGGGAGACCCAGTACTTC. V gene TRBV10-2 combines with J gene TRBJ2-5; TRBD1 might be the D (7 bases). Germline V CDR1 and CDR2: WSHSY, SAAADI. CDR3 length: 15 residues. The ends were cut back, 0 bases at V and 5 bases at J, with 13 bases in the middle.